This is a list of T cell receptor beta chains from one sample in a study of shared clonotypes between healthy human individuals. The protocol was immunoSEQ multiplex PCR, while the TCRdb copy is restricted to in-frame clones and leaves out a portion. The sample contains 2 million to 2.5 million clones, around 95% of which appear only once. Sequences were obtained from naive CD4+ T cells sorted from blood. These receptors came from a man aged 18 to 29 in good health. Both conserved end residues are part of each CDR3. D genes are given only for firm matches. Clone size is given for some rows only: seen once, a few or many times, or a class if the clone is expanded.

CDR3 DNA: TGCAGCTTTGAGGGGTGGGACAAAAGACAGGGTCTCAATGAGCAGTTCTTC; CDR3 protein: CSFEGWDKRQGLNEQFF; D gene: TRBD1; V gene: TRBV29-1; clone size: once; J gene: TRBJ2-1
CDR3 DNA: TGTGCCAGCAGAAGCAATTCGCGGGGGGAGCAGTACTTC; CDR3 protein: CASRSNSRGEQYF; D gene: TRBD2; V gene: TRBV2; clone size: .; J gene: TRBJ2-7
CDR3 DNA: TGTGCCAGCAGCCCCGAGGGGCGGGAGGGCCCCCTTCGGGACAATGAGCAGTTCTTC; CDR3 protein: CASSPEGREGPLRDNEQFF; D gene: TRBD2; V gene: TRBV14; clone size: .; J gene: TRBJ2-1
CDR3 DNA: TGTGCTAGCAGCCTCCTAGGGGGGGCGGATGAGCAGTTCTTC; CDR3 protein: CASSLLGGADEQFF; D gene: .; V gene: TRBV7-7; clone size: .; J gene: TRBJ2-1
CDR3 DNA: TGTGCATTCAGGACAGGGACCAAATACGAGCAGTACTTC; CDR3 protein: CAFRTGTKYEQYF; D gene: TRBD1; V gene: TRBV30; clone size: .; J gene: TRBJ2-7
CDR3 DNA: TGTGCCAGTAGTATTGGGGCATCAATCCTGGGGCAGGAGAACACCGGGGAGCTGTTTTTT; CDR3 protein: CASSIGASILGQENTGELFF; D gene: .; V gene: TRBV19; clone size: .; J gene: TRBJ2-2
CDR3 DNA: TGTGCCAGCAGTGGGTCGATAAGGGTAGCGGGGGACGCAGTGACCCAGTACTTC; CDR3 protein: CASSGSIRVAGDAVTQYF; D gene: TRBD2; V gene: TRBV6-1; clone size: .; J gene: TRBJ2-5
CDR3 DNA: TGCAGTGCTAGCCGCGTAGATGGCTACACCTTC; CDR3 protein: CSASRVDGYTF; D gene: .; V gene: TRBV20-1; clone size: .; J gene: TRBJ1-2
CDR3 DNA: TGTGCCAGCAGCTTAGATATCAGGGGCTCCGCAGATACGCAGTATTTT; CDR3 protein: CASSLDIRGSADTQYF; D gene: .; V gene: TRBV11-2; clone size: .; J gene: TRBJ2-3
CDR3 DNA: TGCAGCGTTGAAGATCGGGCTGGGCAGGAAAAACTGTTTTTT; CDR3 protein: CSVEDRAGQEKLFF; D gene: .; V gene: TRBV29-1; clone size: .; J gene: TRBJ1-4
CDR3 DNA: TGCGCCAGCAGCTTGGGCGGTGCGTCCTACGAGCAGTACTTC; CDR3 protein: CASSLGGASYEQYF; D gene: .; V gene: TRBV5-1; clone size: .; J gene: TRBJ2-7
CDR3 DNA: TGTGCCAGCAACTCTCCAGGTCAGCGGACGTTTTTT; CDR3 protein: CASNSPGQRTFF; D gene: .; V gene: TRBV2; clone size: .; J gene: TRBJ1-4
CDR3 DNA: TGTGCCAGCAGCTTAATGGGACAGGGATGGGCCGGGGAGCTGTTTTTT; CDR3 protein: CASSLMGQGWAGELFF; D gene: TRBD1; V gene: TRBV13; clone size: .; J gene: TRBJ2-2
CDR3 DNA: TGTGCCAGCAGCTTAGACGGGGAGGCAAGGCGCACAGATACGCAGTATTTT; CDR3 protein: CASSLDGEARRTDTQYF; D gene: .; V gene: TRBV11-2; clone size: .; J gene: TRBJ2-3
CDR3 DNA: TGTGCCTGGAGTCAGGAGGCTGAAGCTTTCTTT; CDR3 protein: CAWSQEAEAFF; D gene: .; V gene: TRBV30; clone size: .; J gene: TRBJ1-1
CDR3 DNA: TGTGCCAGCAGCCAAGGGCTGGGCACTGAAGCTTTCTTT; CDR3 protein: CASSQGLGTEAFF; D gene: .; V gene: TRBV14; clone size: .; J gene: TRBJ1-1
CDR3 DNA: TGTGCCAGCAGTGCGCCGACAGGGTACTACGAGCAGTACTTC; CDR3 protein: CASSAPTGYYEQYF; D gene: TRBD1; V gene: TRBV6-1; clone size: .; J gene: TRBJ2-7
CDR3 DNA: TGTGCCAGCAGCCGAGGGACAGGGCGCTACGAGCAGTACTTC; CDR3 protein: CASSRGTGRYEQYF; D gene: TRBD1; V gene: TRBV6-5; clone size: .; J gene: TRBJ2-7
CDR3 DNA: TGTGCCAGCAGCTTAGGATGGGGAGGGGCTGGAAACACCATATATTTT; CDR3 protein: CASSLGWGGAGNTIYF; D gene: .; V gene: TRBV7-6; clone size: .; J gene: TRBJ1-3
CDR3 DNA: TGTGCCAGCAGTTTTCGGCAGGGCGGCACCGGGGAGCTGTTTTTT; CDR3 protein: CASSFRQGGTGELFF; D gene: .; V gene: TRBV2; clone size: .; J gene: TRBJ2-2
CDR3 DNA: TGTGCCAGCAGCTTGACAGCCTATAATTCACCCCTCCACTTT; CDR3 protein: CASSLTAYNSPLHF; D gene: .; V gene: TRBV5-4; clone size: .; J gene: TRBJ1-6
CDR3 DNA: TGTGCCAGCAGCTACGTTAGCGGGCCCTACAATGAGCAGTTCTTC; CDR3 protein: CASSYVSGPYNEQFF; D gene: TRBD2; V gene: TRBV7-2; clone size: .; J gene: TRBJ2-1
CDR3 DNA: TGTGCCAGCAGCTTAGGCCTCGGACGGGGGGAGACCCAGTACTTC; CDR3 protein: CASSLGLGRGETQYF; D gene: .; V gene: TRBV11-2; clone size: .; J gene: TRBJ2-5
CDR3 DNA: TGTGCCAGCAGCTCCGCAGGGTACACCGGGGAGCTGTTTTTT; CDR3 protein: CASSSAGYTGELFF; D gene: .; V gene: TRBV5-4; clone size: .; J gene: TRBJ2-2
CDR3 DNA: TGTGCCTGGAGTACAGGTAGCACAGATACGCAGTATTTT; CDR3 protein: CAWSTGSTDTQYF; D gene: .; V gene: TRBV30; clone size: .; J gene: TRBJ2-3
CDR3 DNA: TGTGCCAGCAGTGAAATCCAGGGTCGTGGCTACACCTTC; CDR3 protein: CASSEIQGRGYTF; D gene: .; V gene: TRBV2; clone size: .; J gene: TRBJ1-2
CDR3 DNA: TGTGCCAGCAGCCAATGGACAGGGGAGATCGGGGAGCTGTTTTTT; CDR3 protein: CASSQWTGEIGELFF; D gene: TRBD1; V gene: TRBV4-2; clone size: .; J gene: TRBJ2-2
CDR3 DNA: TGTGCCATCAGCGAGGGGCATAACTATGGCTACACCTTC; CDR3 protein: CAISEGHNYGYTF; D gene: .; V gene: TRBV10-3; clone size: .; J gene: TRBJ1-2
CDR3 DNA: TGCAGCGCAAACGGACCGGGGGCGCAGACCCAGTACTTC; CDR3 protein: CSANGPGAQTQYF; D gene: .; V gene: TRBV29-1; clone size: .; J gene: TRBJ2-5
CDR3 DNA: TGTGCCAGCAGTTACTCGTACTCTAGCACAGATACGCAGTATTTT; CDR3 protein: CASSYSYSSTDTQYF; D gene: .; V gene: TRBV6-5; clone size: .; J gene: TRBJ2-3
CDR3 DNA: TGTGCCAGCAGCTTGGTCAACACCGGGGAGCTGTTTTTT; CDR3 protein: CASSLVNTGELFF; D gene: .; V gene: TRBV5-4; clone size: .; J gene: TRBJ2-2
CDR3 DNA: TGCAGCGTTGAAGTCGCAGATAGGGGCTACTACGAGCAGTACTTC; CDR3 protein: CSVEVADRGYYEQYF; D gene: .; V gene: TRBV29-1; clone size: .; J gene: TRBJ2-7
CDR3 DNA: TGTGCCAGCAGTTACCGCCTAGCGGGAGCCTACGAGCAGTACTTC; CDR3 protein: CASSYRLAGAYEQYF; D gene: TRBD2; V gene: TRBV6-5; clone size: .; J gene: TRBJ2-7
CDR3 DNA: TGTGCCACCAGCAGAGAGTCAGGGTACGAGCAGTACTTC; CDR3 protein: CATSRESGYEQYF; D gene: .; V gene: TRBV15; clone size: .; J gene: TRBJ2-7
CDR3 DNA: TGCGCCAGCAGGGGCGGGAGGGCCGAGGGAAATGAGCAGTTCTTC; CDR3 protein: CASRGGRAEGNEQFF; D gene: TRBD2; V gene: TRBV5-1; clone size: once; J gene: TRBJ2-1
CDR3 DNA: TGTGCCAGCAGTAAACGGGGGGTCGGACACAACTACGAGCAGTACTTC; CDR3 protein: CASSKRGVGHNYEQYF; D gene: TRBD2; V gene: TRBV6-6; clone size: .; J gene: TRBJ2-7
CDR3 DNA: TGTGCCAGCAGCTCCCGGGACCGGGACGAGCAGTACTTC; CDR3 protein: CASSSRDRDEQYF; D gene: .; V gene: TRBV7-2; clone size: .; J gene: TRBJ2-7
CDR3 DNA: TGTGCCTGGGGGACCAGGAACACTGAAGCTTTCTTT; CDR3 protein: CAWGTRNTEAFF; D gene: .; V gene: TRBV30; clone size: .; J gene: TRBJ1-1
CDR3 DNA: TGCGCCAGCAGCCAAGCGGTAGGCCCCATCAATCAGCCCCAGCATTTT; CDR3 protein: CASSQAVGPINQPQHF; D gene: .; V gene: TRBV4-1; clone size: .; J gene: TRBJ1-5
CDR3 DNA: TGCGCCAGCAGCCGAGGACAGGGATTGAACACTGAAGCTTTCTTT; CDR3 protein: CASSRGQGLNTEAFF; D gene: TRBD1; V gene: TRBV4-1; clone size: .; J gene: TRBJ1-1
CDR3 DNA: TGTGCCAGCAGCCTAACGTTGACTAGCGGGGGCGGAGATACGCAGTATTTT; CDR3 protein: CASSLTLTSGGGDTQYF; D gene: TRBD2; V gene: TRBV7-3; clone size: .; J gene: TRBJ2-3
CDR3 DNA: TGCGCCAGCAGTCTGAACACCGGGGAGCTGTTTTTT; CDR3 protein: CASSLNTGELFF; D gene: .; V gene: TRBV10-1; clone size: .; J gene: TRBJ2-2
CDR3 DNA: TGTGCCAGCAGAATGACAGGGGCAAACACTGAAGCTTTCTTT; CDR3 protein: CASRMTGANTEAFF; D gene: TRBD1; V gene: TRBV5-4; clone size: .; J gene: TRBJ1-1
CDR3 DNA: TGTGCCAGCAGTGGTGTAAAAGGGCTTGAAGCTTTCTTT; CDR3 protein: CASSGVKGLEAFF; D gene: .; V gene: TRBV2; clone size: .; J gene: TRBJ1-1
CDR3 DNA: TGCAGCTCCGCGGACAGTTGGGGCACTGAAGCTTTCTTT; CDR3 protein: CSSADSWGTEAFF; D gene: .; V gene: TRBV29-1; clone size: .; J gene: TRBJ1-1
CDR3 DNA: TGTGCCAGCAGCTTGGAACAGGGAGCATCCTACGAGCAGTACTTC; CDR3 protein: CASSLEQGASYEQYF; D gene: .; V gene: TRBV7-2; clone size: once; J gene: TRBJ2-7
CDR3 DNA: TGTGCCAGCAGCACCCGGGACAGGGGGCACGAGCAGTACTTC; CDR3 protein: CASSTRDRGHEQYF; D gene: TRBD1; V gene: TRBV7-8; clone size: .; J gene: TRBJ2-7
CDR3 DNA: TGTGCCTGGAGGATACAGGGTTCCAATCAGCCCCAGCATTTT; CDR3 protein: CAWRIQGSNQPQHF; D gene: .; V gene: TRBV30; clone size: .; J gene: TRBJ1-5